Sequencing of this T cell receptor beta chain was carried out in a study of control samples from healthy donors and cancer patients. The assay was immunoSEQ multiplex PCR, and TCRdb's table has in-frame clones only and misses some. Of 20,000 to 30,000 clones in the sample, approximately 90% are singletons; the top ten hold 10% to 15%. This clone came up once. Germline CDR1 LNHDA, CDR2 SQIVND (reference sequence). Deletions cut 7 bases from V and 4 bases from J, with 8 bases between. The CDR3 runs 12 residues. The TCR sequence derives from a man aged 45-65 years with lung cancer. This sequence joins TRBV19 and TRBJ1-5; no reliable D call. Specimen: PBMCs. DNA of the CDR3: TGTGCCAGTAAGTCGGGAAATCAGCCCCAGCATTTT. This codes for CASKSGNQPQHF.